The next 6 T cell receptor beta chains were all read from a single sample in a study of cytomegalovirus exposure and HLA in healthy donors (dated by TCRdb to about 2017). Library preparation used the immunoSEQ multiplex PCR assay. For the multiplex PCR, a mixture combining 60 forward primers for TCR Vbeta segments and 13 reverse primers for TCR Jbeta segments was used. The table was pulled from immuneACCESS by TCRdb, which kept in-frame rearrangements only. Such tables lose some clones; where checked, under half of the loss comes from unresolved V genes, and the rest has no known cause. A total of approximately 170,000 clones appear in this sample, 85% of them only once. The leading ten clones occupy 1% of the sample. Sequencing was done on a sample of PBMCs. These receptor sequences come from a boy between 2 and 15 years old in good health and CMV-seronegative.

The V call is TRBV7-9, the J call TRBJ2-5; D may be TRBD1 (6 bases). CDR1 and CDR2 from the germline V gene are SEHNR and FQNEAQ (reference sequence). The CDR3 has 14 residues. V lost 3 bases and J lost 2, with 10 bases in between. The CDR3 DNA sequence: TGTGCCAGCAGCTTCCCGGACAGACAAGAGACCCAGTACTTC. This sequence encodes CASSFPDRQETQYF.

In this sample, this clone turned up once. This chain links TRBV27 with TRBJ2-7; 7 positions match TRBD1. This CDR3 has 15 amino acids. CDR1 is MNHEY and CDR2 is SMNVEV in the germline V gene (reference sequence). Trimming removed 6 bases from V and 4 bases from J; junction bases left unmatched: 12. The CDR3 DNA sequence: TGTGCCAGCAGACCATCGGGACAGAGTAGGTACGAGCAGTACTTC. Translating it yields CASRPSGQSRYEQYF.

The genes are TRBV7-8 and TRBJ2-1, with 10 bases aligning to TRBD2. This CDR3 region has 17 residues. CDR1 SGHVS and CDR2 FQNEAQ come from the germline V gene. Unmatched junction bases numbered 10, after V lost 5 bases and J lost 3 bases. The CDR3 nucleotides are TGTGCCAGCAGCCCAAGGTTGGGGACTAGCGACTACAATGAGCAGTTCTTC. This gives the protein CASSPRLGTSDYNEQFF. The variable domain in full, with the rest retrieved from reference TRBV7-8 and TRBJ2-1, is GAGVSQSPRYKVAKRGQDVALRCDPISGHVSLFWYQQALGQGPEFLTYFQNEAQLDKSGLPSDRFFAERPEGSVSTLKIQRTQQEDSAVYLCASSPRLGTSDYNEQFFGPGTRLTVL.

The sample holds a few counts of this clone. This rearrangement joins TRBV6-5 to TRBJ1-3; 7 bases agree with TRBD1. Germline CDR1 reads MNHEY; CDR2 reads SVGAGI. Trimming at V came to 5 bases and at J to 2 bases, leaving 6 bases not matched to a gene. The CDR3 length is 15 residues. CDR3 coding DNA: TGTGCCAGCAGTAGCCGACAGGGTCCTGGAAACACCATATATTTT. As protein: CASSSRQGPGNTIYF.

The chain has TRBV5-4 and TRBJ2-5, with 11 positions matching TRBD1. The CDR3 consists of 15 residues. J was trimmed by 4 bases and V by 4 bases; bases with no gene match: 6. The germline V gene has CDR1 SGHNT and CDR2 YYREEE (reference sequence). The CDR3 bases are TGTGCCAGCAGCGGACCCGGGACAGGGGGAGAGACCCAGTACTTC. Its protein is CASSGPGTGGETQYF.

This clone was detected only once. This chain joins TRBV9 and TRBJ2-1; 8 nucleotides align to TRBD2. Germline V gene sequence: CDR1 SGDLS, CDR2 YYNGEE. Trimming at V came to 4 bases and at J to 0 bases, leaving 3 bases not matched to a gene. The CDR3 loop spans 15 amino acids. The CDR3 DNA follows: TGTGCCAGCAGCCTTGGGACTAGCTCCTACAATGAGCAGTTCTTC. Protein: CASSLGTSSYNEQFF. Looking up the rest from reference TRBV9 and TRBJ2-1 gives the full variable domain: DSGVTQTPKHLITATGQRVTLRCSPRSGDLSVYWYQQSLDQGLQFLIQYYNGEERAKGNILERFSAQQFPDLHSELNLSSLELGDSALYFCASSLGTSSYNEQFFGPGTRLTVL.